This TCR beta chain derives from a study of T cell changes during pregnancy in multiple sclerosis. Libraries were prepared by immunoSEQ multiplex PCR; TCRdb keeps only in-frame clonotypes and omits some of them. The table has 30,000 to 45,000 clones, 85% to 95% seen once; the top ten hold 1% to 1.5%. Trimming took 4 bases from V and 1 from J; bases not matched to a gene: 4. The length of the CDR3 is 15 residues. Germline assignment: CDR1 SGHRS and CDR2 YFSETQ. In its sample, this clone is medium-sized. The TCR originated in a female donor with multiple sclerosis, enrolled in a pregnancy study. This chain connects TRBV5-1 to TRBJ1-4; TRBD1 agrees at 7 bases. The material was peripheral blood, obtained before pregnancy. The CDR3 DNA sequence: TGCGCCAGCAGCCTCTCAGGGGGAACTAATGAAAAACTGTTTTTT. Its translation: CASSLSGGTNEKLFF.